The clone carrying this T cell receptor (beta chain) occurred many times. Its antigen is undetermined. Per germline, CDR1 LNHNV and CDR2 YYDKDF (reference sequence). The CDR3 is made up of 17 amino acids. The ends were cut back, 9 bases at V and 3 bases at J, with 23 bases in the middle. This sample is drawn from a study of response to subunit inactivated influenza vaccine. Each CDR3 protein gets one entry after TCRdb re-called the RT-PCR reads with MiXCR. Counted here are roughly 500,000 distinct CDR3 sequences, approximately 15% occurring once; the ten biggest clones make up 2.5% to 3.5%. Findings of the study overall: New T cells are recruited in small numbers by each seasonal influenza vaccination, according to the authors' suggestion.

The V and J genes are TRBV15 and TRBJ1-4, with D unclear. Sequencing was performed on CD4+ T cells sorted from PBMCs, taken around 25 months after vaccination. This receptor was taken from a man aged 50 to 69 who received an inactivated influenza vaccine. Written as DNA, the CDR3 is TGTGCCACTTCTCGATCTATCCTGCAGCTTGCTAATGAAAAACTGTTTTTT. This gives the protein CATSRSILQLANEKLFF. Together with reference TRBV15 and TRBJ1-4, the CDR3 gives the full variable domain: DAMVIQNPRYQVTQFGKPVTLSCSQTLNHNVMYWYQQKSSQAPKLLFHYYDKDFNNEADTPDNFQSRRPNTSFCFLDIRSPGLGDTAMYLCATSRSILQLANEKLFFGSGTQLSVL.